The clone carrying this T cell receptor beta chain was detected once. The data were produced by immunoSEQ multiplex PCR, yet TCRdb's version contains in-frame clones alone and is incomplete. Among 200,000 to 250,000 clones listed, around nine tenths were seen once. Trimming removed 0 bases at V and 1 base at J, with 10 bases between. CDR1 and CDR2 (germline): SGHTS, YDEGEE. The length of the CDR3 is 15 residues. These data originate in a study of blood T cell repertoires in COVID-19. Study-level background: In each case, the material was cDNA or gDNA derived from T cells, B-cell-depleted T cells, or PBMCs.

The J gene is TRBJ2-5, the V gene TRBV5-8, with D uncertain. This TCR was sampled from a woman between 40 and 50 years old with acute or convalescent COVID-19. Source material: peripheral blood. The CDR3 region is CASSLVQAGQETQYF. The DNA of the CDR3 is TGTGCCAGCAGCTTGGTCCAGGCAGGCCAAGAGACCCAGTACTTC. The full variable domain, completed using reference TRBV5-8 and TRBJ2-5, is EAGVTQSPTHLIKTRGQQATLRCSPISGHTSVYWYQQALGLGLQFLLWYDEGEERNRGNFPPRFSGRQFPNYSSELNVNALELEDSALYLCASSLVQAGQETQYFGPGTRLLVL.